These T cell receptor beta chains were read from a single sample in a study of cytomegalovirus exposure and HLA in healthy donors. Only in-frame clones appear in the TCRdb table, and some are missing; sequencing was by immunoSEQ multiplex PCR. The data show 100,000 or so clones, roughly 85% seen once. Sequencing was done on a sample of PBMCs. All receptors come from a man aged 40-49 years in good health and CMV-seronegative. Both conserved end residues are part of each CDR3. Each record gives: D gene, clone size, J gene, V gene, CDR3 DNA, CDR3 protein. D genes are given only for firm matches. Clone size appears in some rows only: once, few, many, or a class for an expanded clone.

d_call: NA
clone_size: NA
j_call: TRBJ2-1
v_call: TRBV4-3
cdr3_nt: TGCGCCAGCAGCCGTGACCGCGGGTCCTACAATGAGCAGTTCTTC
cdr3_aa: CASSRDRGSYNEQFF

d_call: TRBD2
clone_size: NA
j_call: TRBJ2-3
v_call: TRBV7-6
cdr3_nt: TGTGCCAGCAGCTCCAGCGGGGGGGCCGATACGCAGTATTTT
cdr3_aa: CASSSSGGADTQYF

d_call: TRBD2
clone_size: once
j_call: TRBJ2-7
v_call: TRBV4-3
cdr3_nt: TGCGCCAGCAGCCAAGCCCTAGCGGGGGCCCCCTACGAGCAGTACTTC
cdr3_aa: CASSQALAGAPYEQYF

d_call: NA
clone_size: NA
j_call: TRBJ1-1
v_call: TRBV10-1
cdr3_nt: TGCGCCAGCAGTGAGTCGGGCCAAGGGGCGGCGGCTTTCTTT
cdr3_aa: CASSESGQGAAAFF

d_call: NA
clone_size: NA
j_call: TRBJ1-2
v_call: TRBV28
cdr3_nt: TGTGCCAGCAGTACAGTAGTTAGAAACTATGGCTACACCTTC
cdr3_aa: CASSTVVRNYGYTF

d_call: TRBD1
clone_size: NA
j_call: TRBJ2-7
v_call: TRBV9
cdr3_nt: TGTGCCAGCAGTGAGGCAGGGGGCTACGAGCAGTACTTC
cdr3_aa: CASSEAGGYEQYF

d_call: NA
clone_size: NA
j_call: TRBJ1-5
v_call: TRBV7-9
cdr3_nt: TGTGCCAGCAGCTTTCAGGGGAATAGCAATCAGCCCCAGCATTTT
cdr3_aa: CASSFQGNSNQPQHF

d_call: TRBD1
clone_size: NA
j_call: TRBJ1-5
v_call: TRBV9
cdr3_nt: TGTGCCAGCAGCGTACAACAGGGGCAGCCCCAGCATTTT
cdr3_aa: CASSVQQGQPQHF

d_call: TRBD2
clone_size: NA
j_call: TRBJ2-1
v_call: TRBV27
cdr3_nt: TGTGCCAGCAGTGCAACACTAGCGGGGGGGAGCAATGAGCAGTTCTTC
cdr3_aa: CASSATLAGGSNEQFF

d_call: NA
clone_size: NA
j_call: TRBJ2-7
v_call: TRBV27
cdr3_nt: TGTGCCAGCAGTTCATACAGGGAAGGCTACGAGCAGTACTTC
cdr3_aa: CASSSYREGYEQYF

d_call: TRBD1
clone_size: few
j_call: TRBJ2-3
v_call: TRBV14
cdr3_nt: TGTGCCAGCAGCCAGATCCTCGGGACAGCAGATACGCAGTATTTT
cdr3_aa: CASSQILGTADTQYF

d_call: NA
clone_size: NA
j_call: TRBJ2-1
v_call: TRBV9
cdr3_nt: TGTGCCAGCAGCGGTGAGGACTACCACAATGAGCAGTTCTTC
cdr3_aa: CASSGEDYHNEQFF

d_call: NA
clone_size: NA
j_call: TRBJ2-1
v_call: TRBV27
cdr3_nt: TGTGCCAGCAGGGAGGACGGATACAATGAGCAGTTCTTC
cdr3_aa: CASREDGYNEQFF

d_call: NA
clone_size: few
j_call: TRBJ1-5
v_call: TRBV28
cdr3_nt: TGTGCCAGCAGTGCGCAGGGCGGGAGTCAGCCCCAGCATTTT
cdr3_aa: CASSAQGGSQPQHF

d_call: TRBD1
clone_size: NA
j_call: TRBJ2-1
v_call: TRBV15
cdr3_nt: TGTGCCACCAGGGATATTGGGACAGGGACGGAGTGGTTTGGCAATGAGCAGTTCTTC
cdr3_aa: CATRDIGTGTEWFGNEQFF

d_call: NA
clone_size: NA
j_call: TRBJ1-2
v_call: TRBV30
cdr3_nt: TGTGCCTGGAGAGGAGGGTTCAACTATGGCTACACCTTC
cdr3_aa: CAWRGGFNYGYTF

d_call: NA
clone_size: NA
j_call: TRBJ1-4
v_call: TRBV11-2
cdr3_nt: TGTGCCAGCAGCTTAGGGGGGCGGTCGGAAAAACTGTTTTTT
cdr3_aa: CASSLGGRSEKLFF

d_call: NA
clone_size: NA
j_call: TRBJ1-1
v_call: TRBV5-1
cdr3_nt: TGCGCCAGCAGCTTGGATCTCAGTTATAACACTGAAGCTTTCTTT
cdr3_aa: CASSLDLSYNTEAFF